A selection of T cell receptor beta chains follows, all from one sample in a study of cytomegalovirus exposure and HLA in healthy donors. Sequencing used immunoSEQ multiplex PCR; TCRdb keeps in-frame clones, though not all of them. The repertoire includes 150,000 to 200,000 clones, over 70% of them detected once, and under 15% sits in the top ten. The sequenced material came from PBMCs. These receptors all come from a woman between 40 and 50 years old in good health and CMV-seronegative. The CDR3 runs from the conserved cysteine through the conserved F or W. D genes are given only for firm matches. For some rows the clone size is stated as once, few or many, or as a class when expanded; others skip it.

size	D	V	J	CDR3	DNA
-	TRBD2	TRBV5-4	TRBJ2-3	CASSLLLSGGADTQYF	TGTGCCAGCAGCTTGTTATTAAGCGGGGGGGCAGATACGCAGTATTTT
-	-	TRBV5-1	TRBJ1-1	CASSPRADTMNTEAFF	TGCGCCAGCAGCCCCAGGGCCGACACTATGAACACTGAAGCTTTCTTT
once	-	TRBV13	TRBJ2-1	CASSLVGGGVGDEQFF	TGTGCCAGCAGCTTAGTGGGGGGAGGCGTAGGCGATGAGCAGTTCTTC
-	-	TRBV28	TRBJ1-1	CASSFSVWTEAFF	TGTGCCAGCAGTTTCTCAGTATGGACTGAAGCTTTCTTT
-	-	TRBV11-3	TRBJ2-5	CASSLGGKDGETQYF	TGTGCCAGCAGCTTAGGAGGGAAGGACGGAGAGACCCAGTACTTC
-	TRBD1	TRBV7-3	TRBJ2-7	CASSPGTGQYEQYF	TGTGCCAGCAGCCCCGGGACAGGGCAGTACGAGCAGTACTTC
-	TRBD2	TRBV28	TRBJ2-5	CASSLYEASGMETQYF	TGTGCCAGCAGTTTATATGAGGCGAGCGGGATGGAGACCCAGTACTTC
-	-	TRBV4-2	TRBJ1-3	CASSQDYLPRNSGNTIYF	TGTGCCAGCAGCCAAGATTATCTGCCCAGGAACTCTGGAAACACCATATATTTT
-	TRBD2	TRBV19	TRBJ2-7	CASSIPGRAHEQYF	TGTGCCAGTAGTATCCCCGGGAGGGCCCACGAGCAGTACTTC
few	TRBD1	TRBV6-6	TRBJ2-1	CASSYSAGGAGNEQFF	TGTGCCAGCAGTTATAGCGCAGGGGGCGCCGGGAATGAGCAGTTCTTC
few	-	TRBV5-1	TRBJ2-6	CASSPTGNTNYSGANVLTF	TGCGCCAGCAGCCCCACAGGAAATACTAACTACTCTGGGGCCAACGTCCTGACTTTC
once	-	TRBV6-6	TRBJ2-1	CASSRPDYLAYNEQFF	TGTGCCAGCAGTCGTCCGGACTATCTAGCCTACAATGAGCAGTTCTTC
-	-	TRBV7-9	TRBJ2-1	CASSLDTVEQFF	TGTGCCAGCAGCTTAGATACGGTTGAGCAGTTCTTC
-	TRBD2	TRBV7-8	TRBJ2-1	CATTGTSGSNEQFF	TGTGCTACGACCGGGACTAGCGGGAGCAATGAGCAATTCTTC
-	-	TRBV11-2	TRBJ1-3	CASRIPGVRNTIYF	TGTGCCAGCAGAATCCCAGGGGTTAGAAACACCATATATTTT
-	TRBD1	TRBV4-1	TRBJ1-4	CASSQNPRTGDKKLFF	TGCGCCAGCAGCCAAAACCCACGGACAGGGGATAAAAAACTGTTTTTT
-	-	TRBV7-9	TRBJ1-5	CASSPGGDVPQHF	TGTGCCAGCAGCCCGGGAGGGGACGTGCCCCAGCATTTT
-	-	TRBV19	TRBJ2-3	CASSTSDTQYF	TGTGCCAGTAGTACGTCAGATACGCAGTATTTT
-	-	TRBV20-1	TRBJ1-1	CSATAPGEAFF	TGCAGTGCCACAGCCCCAGGGGAAGCTTTCTTT
-	TRBD1	TRBV18	TRBJ1-2	CASSLHTTGKNYGYTF	TGTGCCAGCTCACTTCACACGACAGGGAAAAACTATGGCTACACCTTC
-	-	TRBV19	TRBJ2-1	CASSIPGLDNEQFF	TGTGCCAGTAGTATTCCGGGACTCGACAATGAGCAGTTCTTC
-	TRBD2	TRBV2	TRBJ2-3	CASSRLAGAYTTTDTQYF	TGTGCCAGCAGTAGACTAGCGGGAGCCTACACCACCACAGATACGCAGTATTTT
-	TRBD1	TRBV5-6	TRBJ2-1	CASRQQGLEQFF	TGTGCCAGCAGACAACAGGGGTTGGAACAGTTCTTC
-	-	TRBV6-6	TRBJ1-2	CACGRGNYGYTF	TGTGCCTGCGGGAGGGGTAACTATGGCTACACCTTC
once	TRBD2	TRBV10-1	TRBJ2-3	CASSARGGAEDTQYF	TGCGCCAGCAGTGCTCGCGGGGGGGCCGAAGATACGCAGTATTTT
-	-	TRBV18	TRBJ2-7	CASSPPGQTYEQYF	TGTGCCAGCTCACCACCGGGGCAGACCTACGAGCAGTACTTC
-	TRBD1	TRBV19	TRBJ1-2	CASSATGTAHYGYTF	TGTGCCAGTAGTGCAACCGGGACAGCTCACTATGGCTACACCTTC
few	TRBD1	TRBV18	TRBJ2-1	CASSPMDRGNVHEQFF	TGTGCCAGCTCACCAATGGACAGGGGAAATGTCCATGAGCAGTTCTTC
-	-	TRBV21-1	TRBJ2-5	CASSRKQGHQETQYF	TGTGCCAGCAGCAGGAAACAGGGGCACCAAGAGACCCAGTACTTC
-	TRBD2	TRBV28	TRBJ2-3	CASSSSGSWSDTQYF	TGTGCCAGCAGTTCTAGCGGGAGTTGGTCAGATACGCAGTATTTT
-	TRBD1	TRBV7-3	TRBJ1-5	CASRIGQGASRDQPQHF	TGTGCCAGCAGGATCGGACAGGGGGCGTCAAGGGATCAGCCCCAGCATTTT
-	-	TRBV18	TRBJ2-3	CASSPGTGSDTQYF	TGTGCCAGCTCACCCGGCACGGGATCAGATACGCAGTATTTT
once	TRBD2	TRBV19	TRBJ2-3	CATKPRTSGDYDTQYF	TGTGCCACCAAGCCTCGGACTAGCGGTGACTACGATACGCAGTATTTT
-	-	TRBV7-9	TRBJ1-3	CSSSFGPNSGNTIYF	TGTTCCAGCAGCTTTGGGCCCAACTCTGGAAACACCATATATTTT
-	TRBD2	TRBV5-8	TRBJ2-5	CASSLHPRGVGETQYF	TGTGCCAGCAGCTTGCACCCCCGGGGGGTAGGTGAGACCCAGTACTTC
few	TRBD2	TRBV5-1	TRBJ2-7	CASSLGGLAGSLDEQYF	TGCGCCAGCAGCTTGGGAGGACTAGCGGGGTCTTTAGACGAGCAGTACTTC
-	-	TRBV27	TRBJ2-3	CASRPLESRTDTQYF	TGTGCCAGCAGGCCCCTCGAGAGCCGCACAGATACGCAGTATTTT
-	-	TRBV5-1	TRBJ2-2	CASSIGDRHNTGELFF	TGCGCCAGCAGCATAGGAGACAGGCATAACACCGGGGAGCTGTTTTTT
-	-	TRBV5-1	TRBJ2-3	CASSIQGTDTQYF	TGCGCCAGCAGCATTCAGGGCACAGATACGCAGTATTTT
-	-	TRBV27	TRBJ2-7	CASRDRTNRKSEYF	TGTGCCAGCAGGGACAGAACAAATCGGAAATCGGAGTACTTC
-	-	TRBV19	TRBJ1-2	CASSTGFRYGYTF	TGTGCCAGTAGTACTGGCTTTCGTTATGGCTACACCTTC
-	TRBD2	TRBV7-2	TRBJ2-7	CASSSILAGPEQYF	TGTGCCAGCAGCTCAATACTAGCGGGCCCCGAGCAGTACTTC
once	TRBD2	TRBV7-2	TRBJ2-5	CASSLLLAGGKETQYF	TGTGCCAGCAGCCTCCTTTTAGCGGGGGGAAAAGAGACCCAGTACTTC
-	-	TRBV6-5	TRBJ2-3	CASSYSPPTSTDTQYF	TGTGCCAGCAGTTACTCGCCTCCGACTAGCACAGATACGCAGTATTTT
-	-	TRBV10-3	TRBJ2-4	CAISERGGVTKNIQYF	TGTGCCATCAGTGAGAGGGGCGGGGTAACCAAAAACATTCAGTACTTC
-	TRBD2	TRBV5-1	TRBJ2-5	CASSLGTTETQYF	TGCGCCAGCAGCTTAGGGACTACAGAGACCCAGTACTTC
-	-	TRBV15	TRBJ2-5	CATSRDNRETQYF	TGTGCCACCAGCAGAGATAATCGGGAGACCCAGTACTTC
-	TRBD1	TRBV6-5	TRBJ2-7	CASSAGTGRYEQYF	TGTGCCAGCAGTGCCGGGACAGGTCGGTACGAGCAGTACTTC